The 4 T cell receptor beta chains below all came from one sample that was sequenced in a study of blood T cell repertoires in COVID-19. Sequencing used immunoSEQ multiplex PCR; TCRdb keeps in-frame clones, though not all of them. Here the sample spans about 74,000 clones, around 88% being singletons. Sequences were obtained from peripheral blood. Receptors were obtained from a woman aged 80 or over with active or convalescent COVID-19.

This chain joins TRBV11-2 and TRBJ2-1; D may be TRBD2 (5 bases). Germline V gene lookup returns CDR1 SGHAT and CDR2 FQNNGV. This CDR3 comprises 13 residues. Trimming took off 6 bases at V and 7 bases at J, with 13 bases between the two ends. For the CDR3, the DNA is TGTGCCAGCAGTCTAGGACGGGAAAATGAGCAGTTCTTC. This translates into CASSLGRENEQFF.

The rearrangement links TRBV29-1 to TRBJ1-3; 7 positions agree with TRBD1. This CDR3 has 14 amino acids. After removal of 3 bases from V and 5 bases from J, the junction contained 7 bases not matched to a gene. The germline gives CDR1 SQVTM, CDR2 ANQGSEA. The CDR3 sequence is CSVDAQGDRNTIYF. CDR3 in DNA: TGCAGCGTTGACGCTCAGGGGGATAGAAACACCATATATTTT. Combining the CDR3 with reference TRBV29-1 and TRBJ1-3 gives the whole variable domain SAVISQKPSRDICQRGTSLTIQCQVDSQVTMMFWYRQQPGQSLTLIATANQGSEATYESGFVIDKFPISRPNLTFSTLTVSNMSPEDSSIYLCSVDAQGDRNTIYFGEGSWLTVV.

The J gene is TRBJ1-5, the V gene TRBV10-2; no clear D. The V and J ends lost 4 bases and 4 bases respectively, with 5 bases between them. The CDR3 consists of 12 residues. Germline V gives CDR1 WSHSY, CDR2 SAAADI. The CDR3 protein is CASSGYNQPQHF. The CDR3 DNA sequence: TGCGCCAGCAGTGGCTATAATCAGCCCCAGCATTTT.

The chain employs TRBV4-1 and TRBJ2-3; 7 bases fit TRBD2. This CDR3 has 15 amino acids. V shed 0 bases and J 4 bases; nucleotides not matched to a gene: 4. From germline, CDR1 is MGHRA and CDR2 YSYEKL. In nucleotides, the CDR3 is TGCGCCAGCAGCCAAGATCAAGCGGGATCAGATACGCAGTATTTT. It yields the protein CASSQDQAGSDTQYF.